Listed below are T cell receptor beta chains from one sample, sequenced in a study of blood T cell repertoires in COVID-19. TCRdb's copy holds only in-frame clones and misses some; the assay was immunoSEQ multiplex PCR. Among about 260,000 clones listed, 65% to 90% were seen once. Sequences were obtained from peripheral blood. All receptors derive from a human donor in a cohort sampled during active COVID-19. The CDR3 runs from the conserved cysteine through the conserved F or W. Fields, in order: V gene, J gene, clone size, D gene, CDR3 DNA, CDR3 protein. D genes are given only for firm matches. For some rows the clone size is stated as once, few or many, or as a class when expanded; others skip it.

>TRBV18|TRBJ2-7|-|TRBD2
TGTGCCAGCTCACCTCGGGGGGTCGGGGAGCAGTACTTC
CASSPRGVGEQYF
>TRBV28|TRBJ1-6|-|TRBD1
TGTGCCAGCAGGCCCCGGGACAGACTAATTTCACCCCTCCACTTT
CASRPRDRLISPLHF
>TRBV5-1|TRBJ1-5|few|-
TGCGCCAGCAGCTCCAAACCCTCAGACAACAGCAATCAGCCCCAGCATTTT
CASSSKPSDNSNQPQHF
>TRBV3-1/TRBV3-2|TRBJ2-1|few|TRBD2
TGTGCCAGCAGCGGGACTAGCGGGCGCAATGAGCAGTTCTTC
CASSGTSGRNEQFF
>TRBV3-1/TRBV3-2|TRBJ1-3|-|-
TGTGCCAGCAGCCAACCGCGAACCTCTGGAAACACCATATATTTT
CASSQPRTSGNTIYF
>TRBV11-1|TRBJ2-1|-|TRBD2
TGTGCCAGCAGCCGAACTAGCGGGGGTTACAATGAGCAGTTCTTC
CASSRTSGGYNEQFF
>TRBV9|TRBJ2-1|-|TRBD2
TGTGCCAGCAGCCCAAGATCTAGCGGGAGCTACAATGAGCAGTTCTTC
CASSPRSSGSYNEQFF
>TRBV3-1/TRBV3-2|TRBJ2-1|-|TRBD2
TGTGCCAGCAGCCCCCTAGCGGGGGGCTACAATGAGCAGTTCTTC
CASSPLAGGYNEQFF
>TRBV11-3|TRBJ2-6|few|-
TGTGCCAGCAGCCCCCGAGGCTCTGGGGCCAACGTCCTGACTTTC
CASSPRGSGANVLTF
>TRBV5-8|TRBJ2-1|-|TRBD2
TGTGCCAGCAGCCCCGCCCGGGAGGGTTGGTCCTACAATGAGCAGTTCTTC
CASSPAREGWSYNEQFF
>TRBV15|TRBJ2-3|-|-
TGTGCCACCAGCAGAGATAAGCGGCAGCAGTATTTT
CATSRDKRQQYF
>TRBV15|TRBJ2-1|-|-
TGTGCCACCAAAGATAGGGGAGGTTCCTACAATGAGCAGTTCTTC
CATKDRGGSYNEQFF
>TRBV6-5|TRBJ2-5|few|-
TGTGCCAGCGGTTCGCGGGGAGCTTGGGGGCAAGAGACCCAGTACTTC
CASGSRGAWGQETQYF
>TRBV12-5|TRBJ2-2|few|-
TGTGCTAGTGGTTTGGTACGAAGCCCGAACACCGGGGAGCTGTTTTTT
CASGLVRSPNTGELFF
>TRBV28|TRBJ2-5|-|-
TGTGCCAGCGGGGGGAGCCCTCAACAAGAGACCCAGTACTTC
CASGGSPQQETQYF
>TRBV9|TRBJ2-6|once|-
TGTGCCAGCAGCGTACGCTCTGGGGCCAACGTCCTGACTTTC
CASSVRSGANVLTF
>TRBV9|TRBJ2-1|-|TRBD2
TGTGCCAGCAGCGGAGCGGGAGGTTATCTGTTCGTTAGCGATGAGCAGTTCTTC
CASSGAGGYLFVSDEQFF
>TRBV28|TRBJ2-1|-|TRBD2
TGTGCCAGCAGTTACCCGGGACTAGCGGGAGCTGAGCAGTTCTTC
CASSYPGLAGAEQFF
>TRBV6-6|TRBJ2-7|-|-
TGTGCCAGCACCATTCGGGGGGCGGGAGAGGGCGACGAGCAGTACTTC
CASTIRGAGEGDEQYF
>TRBV27|TRBJ1-5|once|-
TGTGCCAGCTCCCGGGACACCTATCAGCCCCAGCATTTT
CASSRDTYQPQHF
>TRBV30|TRBJ2-7|once|TRBD1
TGTGCCTGGAGTGTAGCCTTCGACGACGGACAGGTTATTGAGCAGTACTTC
CAWSVAFDDGQVIEQYF
>TRBV4-1|TRBJ1-1|-|-
TGCGCCAGCACCCCCTCCGGGGGGGGCACTGAAGCTTTCTTT
CASTPSGGGTEAFF
>TRBV28|TRBJ1-4|few|TRBD1
TGTGCCAGCAGTTTCCGCTCCAACAGGGGTGGCCTTAATGAAAAACTGTTTTTT
CASSFRSNRGGLNEKLFF
>TRBV27|TRBJ1-5|-|-
TGTGCCAGCAGAGTTGGGTCAGGGGGCAATCAGCCCCAGCATTTT
CASRVGSGGNQPQHF
>TRBV2|TRBJ1-5|-|-
TGTGCCAGCAATTTGGGGCCAGAGCAGCCCCAGCATTTT
CASNLGPEQPQHF
>TRBV3-1/TRBV3-2|TRBJ1-3|-|-
TGTGCCAGCAGCCTTTGGCAGGGGAAAGGAAACACCATATATTTT
CASSLWQGKGNTIYF
>TRBV5-1|TRBJ2-7|-|-
TGCGCCAGCAGCTTGGATCAGGCCTCCCCCTACGAGCAGTACTTC
CASSLDQASPYEQYF
>TRBV10-3|TRBJ1-1|-|-
TGTGCCATCAGTGCCAGGGGTGGTACGAACACTGAAGCTTTCTTT
CAISARGGTNTEAFF
>TRBV5-6|TRBJ2-7|few|TRBD1
TGTGCCAGCAGCTTCGGCACAGGGGATTACGAGCAGTACTTC
CASSFGTGDYEQYF
>TRBV5-1|TRBJ2-2|-|TRBD2
TGCGCCAGCAGCTTGGTTCCGTATAGCGGGAGGGCTTATTCGGCCGGGGAGCTGTTTTTT
CASSLVPYSGRAYSAGELFF
>TRBV5-6|TRBJ1-1|-|TRBD1
TGTGCCAGCAGCTTCCGGGACAGGGGGAACACTGAAGCTTTCTTT
CASSFRDRGNTEAFF
>TRBV7-2|TRBJ2-1|-|TRBD2
TGTGCCAGCAGCCCCCCTAGCGGGAGGTTCAATGAGCAGTTCTTC
CASSPPSGRFNEQFF
>TRBV5-1|TRBJ2-1|-|TRBD1
TGCGCCAGCAGCCCCGGGACAGGGGGCATTTACTACAATGAGCAGTTCTTC
CASSPGTGGIYYNEQFF
>TRBV7-2|TRBJ2-2|-|-
TGTGCCAGCAGATCCCGGACAGCCGGGGAGCTGTTTTTT
CASRSRTAGELFF
>TRBV3-1/TRBV3-2|TRBJ1-3|few|-
TGTGCCAGCAGCCTTGAGGCGCTTTCGTCCTCCGGAAACACCATATATTTT
CASSLEALSSSGNTIYF
>TRBV20-1|TRBJ2-7|-|TRBD1
TGCAGTGCTAGTCCGGGACAGGAGCAGTACTTC
CSASPGQEQYF
>TRBV6-5|TRBJ2-7|-|TRBD1
TGTGCCAGCAATCCCACAGGGGACTACGAGCAGTACTTC
CASNPTGDYEQYF
>TRBV5-4|TRBJ1-2|-|TRBD1
TGTGCCAGCAGCTTGGGGGGACAGATTACTAACTATGGCTACACCTTC
CASSLGGQITNYGYTF
>TRBV18|TRBJ2-2|-|TRBD2
TGTGCCAGCTCACCGGTCCTAGCGGGAGAAGGGGAGCTGTTTTTT
CASSPVLAGEGELFF
>TRBV7-2|TRBJ2-7|-|-
TGTGCCAGCAGCCCACCCCGGCCTAGCTCCTACGAGCAGTACTTC
CASSPPRPSSYEQYF
>TRBV2|TRBJ2-7|-|-
TGTGCCAGCAGTGGGCCAGGGAACGAGCAGTACTTC
CASSGPGNEQYF
>TRBV6-6|TRBJ1-5|-|-
TGTGCCAGCAGCCTAAAGATCGGTAGCAATCAGCCCCAGCATTTT
CASSLKIGSNQPQHF
>TRBV4-1|TRBJ2-7|-|TRBD2
TGCGCCAGCAGCCTGGGACTAGCGGACTACGAGCAGTACTTC
CASSLGLADYEQYF
>TRBV7-2|TRBJ2-3|-|-
TGTGCCAGCAGCTCATCCCTATTGAGCTTCTCTAGCACAGATACGCAGTATTTT
CASSSSLLSFSSTDTQYF
>TRBV24-1|TRBJ2-3|-|TRBD2
TGTGCCACCAGCAGGCGGGAGCCCCCAGATACGCAGTATTTT
CATSRREPPDTQYF
>TRBV28|TRBJ2-2|-|-
TGTGCCAGCAGTTTAGGGCGGGCCAACACCGGGGAGCTGTTTTTT
CASSLGRANTGELFF